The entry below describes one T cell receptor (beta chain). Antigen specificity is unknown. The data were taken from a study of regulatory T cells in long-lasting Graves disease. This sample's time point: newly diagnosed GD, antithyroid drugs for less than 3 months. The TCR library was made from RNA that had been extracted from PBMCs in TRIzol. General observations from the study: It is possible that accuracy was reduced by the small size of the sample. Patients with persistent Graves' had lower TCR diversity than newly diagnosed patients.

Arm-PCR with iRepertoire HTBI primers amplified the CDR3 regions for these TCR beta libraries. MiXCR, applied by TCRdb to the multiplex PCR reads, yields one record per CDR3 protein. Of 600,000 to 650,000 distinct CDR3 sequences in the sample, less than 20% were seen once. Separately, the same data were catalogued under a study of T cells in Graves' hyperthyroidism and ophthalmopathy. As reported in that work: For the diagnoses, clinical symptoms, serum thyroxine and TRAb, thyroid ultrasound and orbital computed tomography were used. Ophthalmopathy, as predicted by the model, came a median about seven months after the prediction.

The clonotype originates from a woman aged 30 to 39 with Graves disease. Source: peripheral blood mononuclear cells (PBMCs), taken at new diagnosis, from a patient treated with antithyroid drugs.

CDR3 in amino acids: CASSPLTQPQHF. CDR3 bases: TGTGCCAGCAGTCCCCTGACTCAGCCCCAGCATTTT. This chain uses TRBV6-1 with TRBJ1-5; D is unresolved. The CDR3 runs 12 residues. V was shortened by 5 bases and J by 6 bases, with 8 bases between the two germline ends. The germline gives CDR1 MNHNS, CDR2 SASEGT.